The 9 T cell receptor beta chains below were found in one sample sequenced in a study of blood T cells in healthy people across ages. The use of a sample-barcoded 5' primer and a J-beta primer mix characterized a second PCR of about 7 to 12 cycles. TCRdb processed the 5' RACE reads anew with MiXCR; each CDR3 protein has one entry. The sample shows approximately 690,000 distinct CDR3 sequences, roughly 58% of them seen only once. The sequencing sample was made of blood. The origin of the receptors is a man in his sixties in good health.

This chain links TRBV29-1 with TRBJ1-1; 9 nucleotides agree with TRBD1. The CDR3 extends over 13 amino acids. With 7 bases clipped from V and 2 bases from J, the junction kept 5 bases outside the gene matches. From germline, CDR1 is SQVTM and CDR2 ANQGSEA. CDR3 bases: TGCAGCGCGCCGGGACAGGGCAACACTGAAGCTTTCTTT. Translated, it gives CSAPGQGNTEAFF.

This clonotype appeared a single time. This chain uses TRBV6-6 with TRBJ1-2; possible D gene TRBD1, 6 bases. The germline V gene has CDR1 MNHNY and CDR2 SVGAGI (reference sequence). This CDR3 is 11 amino acids long. V was trimmed by 6 bases and J by 6 bases, leaving 8 bases between them. CDR3 in amino acids: CASRRGDGYTF. As DNA, the CDR3 is TGTGCCAGCAGAAGGGGGGATGGCTACACCTTC.

This rearrangement joins TRBV19 to TRBJ2-4, with D perhaps matching TRBD2 (5 bases). With 5 bases removed from V and 8 bases from J, the gap between germline ends came to 19 bases. The CDR3 has 15 residues. CDR1 LNHDA and CDR2 SQIVND come from the germline V gene (reference sequence). Here the CDR3 reads CASSPAGLAGDIQYF. The CDR3 DNA reads as TGTGCCAGTAGTCCGGCCGGACTGGCAGGCGACATTCAGTACTTC.

This chain uses TRBV11-2 with TRBJ2-2; TRBD2 is a possible D gene (5 bases). V was cut by 1 base and J by 1 base, with 7 bases left in between. The germline V gene encodes CDR1 SGHAT and CDR2 FQNNGV. The CDR3 is 15 amino acids. The CDR3 loop reads CASSLGGRNTGELFF. The DNA for the CDR3 is TGTGCCAGCAGCTTAGGAGGGAGGAACACCGGGGAGCTGTTTTTT.

The chain recombines TRBV20-1 with TRBJ2-5; 7 bases align to TRBD1. The closer fit of TRBJ2-7 to the DNA end suggests the J call may be wrong. Germline loops: CDR1 DFQATT, CDR2 SNEGSKA (reference sequence). The CDR3 covers 14 residues. Written as DNA, the CDR3 is TGCAGTGCTGCATCAGGGGGACCCAATTACGAGCAGTACTTC. Protein: CSAASGGPNYEQYF.

The genes are TRBV25-1 and TRBJ2-7, with D tentatively TRBD1 (6 bases). Germline V gene data show CDR1 as MGHDK and CDR2 as SYGVNS. This CDR3 comprises 14 residues. Trimming took off 3 bases at V and 1 base at J, with 10 bases between the two ends. The CDR3 nucleotides read TGTGCCAGCAGTGACGACAGGACTTCCTACGAGCAGTACTTC. Translation gives CASSDDRTSYEQYF.

This chain links TRBV3-1 with TRBJ2-3; 7 nucleotides line up with TRBD2. This CDR3 comprises 16 residues. V was clipped by 5 bases and J by 1 base; unmatched bases: 9. Germline CDR1 LGHDT, CDR2 YNNKEL (reference sequence). CDR3 region: CASSGLGRGRTDTQYF. Written as DNA, the CDR3 is TGTGCCAGCAGCGGACTAGGGCGGGGTCGCACAGATACGCAGTATTTT.

The chain uses TRBV12-3 or TRBV12-4 and TRBJ2-6; D perhaps matches TRBD1 (7 bases). This CDR3 is 16 amino acids long. V was pared by 6 bases and J by 1 base, with 13 bases between. CDR3 nucleotide sequence: TGTGCCAGCAGGACCTCAGGGGGGTCTGGGGCCAACGTCCTGACTTTC. It encodes CASRTSGGSGANVLTF.

J is TRBJ2-3 and V is TRBV11-2, with 12 bases that match TRBD1. V was pared by 5 bases and J by 4 bases, with 7 bases of the junction left unmatched. The germline V gene encodes CDR1 SGHAT and CDR2 FQNNGV. The CDR3 runs to 16 residues. The CDR3 DNA is TGTGCCAGCAGCCGGGGGACAGGGGGCCCTCCAGATACGCAGTATTTT. Translating it yields CASSRGTGGPPDTQYF. Drawing the rest from reference TRBV11-2 and TRBJ2-3, the complete variable domain is EAGVAQSPRYKIIEKRQSVAFWCNPISGHATLYWYQQILGQGPKLLIQFQNNGVVDDSQLPKDRFSAERLKGVDSTLKIQPAKLEDSAVYLCASSRGTGGPPDTQYFGPGTRLTVL.